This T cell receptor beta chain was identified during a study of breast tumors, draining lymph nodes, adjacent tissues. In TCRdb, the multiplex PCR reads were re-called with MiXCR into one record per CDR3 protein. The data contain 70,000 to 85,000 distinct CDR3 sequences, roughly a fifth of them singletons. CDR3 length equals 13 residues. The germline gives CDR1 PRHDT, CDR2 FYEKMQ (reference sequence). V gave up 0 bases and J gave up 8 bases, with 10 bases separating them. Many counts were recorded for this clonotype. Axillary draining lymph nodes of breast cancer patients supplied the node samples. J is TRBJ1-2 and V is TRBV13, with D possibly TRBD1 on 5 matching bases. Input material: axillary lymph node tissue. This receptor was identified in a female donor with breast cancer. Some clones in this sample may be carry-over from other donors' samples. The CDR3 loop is CASSLGRGSGYTF. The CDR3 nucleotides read TGTGCCAGCAGCTTAGGCCGGGGGAGCGGCTACACCTTC. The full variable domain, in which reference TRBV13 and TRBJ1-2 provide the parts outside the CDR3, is AAGVIQSPRHLIKEKRETATLKCYPIPRHDTVYWYQQGPGQDPQFLISFYEKMQSDKGSIPDRFSAQQFSDYHSELNMSSLELGDSALYFCASSLGRGSGYTFGSGTRLTVV.